This is a list of T cell receptor beta chains from one sample in a study of OX40 agonist ivuxolimab in advanced cancers. This table comes from immunoSEQ multiplex PCR, and its TCRdb copy is limited to in-frame clones, with some not included. The sample lists 20,000 or so clones, 70% to 80% occurring once. Sequencing used CD4+ or CD8+ T cells sorted from blood, obtained in a trial of the OX40 agonist ivuxolimab. The receptors derive from an adult with an advanced solid tumor such as melanoma, head and neck, liver or kidney cancer. Both conserved end residues are part of each CDR3. Fields, in order: J gene, V gene, clone size, D gene, CDR3 DNA, CDR3 protein. A D gene is named only where the DNA matches it firmly. Clone size is stated in some rows and not others, as once, few, many or a class when expanded.

>TRBJ2-1|TRBV11-3|NA|NA
TGTGCCAGCGGGGGTTTCGGGGCCTACAATGAGCAGTTCTTC
CASGGFGAYNEQFF
>TRBJ1-5|TRBV9|NA|NA
TGTGCCAGCAGCCCAGGGGTCCTTAGCAATCAGCCCCAGCATTTT
CASSPGVLSNQPQHF
>TRBJ2-7|TRBV7-3|few|NA
TGTGCCAGCAGCTCTCCGCCTTACGAGCAGTACTTC
CASSSPPYEQYF
>TRBJ2-7|TRBV9|NA|TRBD1
TGTGCCAGCAGCCCCCAGGGGGCTGGTTACGAGCAGTACTTC
CASSPQGAGYEQYF
>TRBJ2-1|TRBV11-3|NA|TRBD1
TGTGCCAGCAGCTCGCCCGGGACAGTCAATGAGCAGTTCTTC
CASSSPGTVNEQFF
>TRBJ2-3|TRBV5-6|NA|NA
TGTGCCAGCAGCTTGGGTACGATACCGACCCCAGATACGCAGTATTTT
CASSLGTIPTPDTQYF
>TRBJ2-5|TRBV12-5|once|NA
TGTGCTCGGAGCATTATCCCCTTTTCAAAAGAGACCCAGTACTTC
CARSIIPFSKETQYF
>TRBJ2-1|TRBV7-6|NA|NA
TGTGCCAGCAGCGGGTGGGACAATGAGCAGTTCTTC
CASSGWDNEQFF
>TRBJ2-7|TRBV4-1|NA|TRBD2
TGCGCCAGCAGCCCTTGGAGCGGGGGGCCCGTTTACGAGCAGTACTTC
CASSPWSGGPVYEQYF
>TRBJ1-6|TRBV5-5|NA|NA
TGTGCCAGCAGCCTCGAGGGGAGCTCCTATAATTCACCCCTCCACTTT
CASSLEGSSYNSPLHF
>TRBJ2-1|TRBV2|once|TRBD1
TGTGCCAGCAAGGGCCTCGGGACAGACAATGAGCAGTTCTTC
CASKGLGTDNEQFF
>TRBJ2-3|TRBV9|NA|TRBD2
TGTGCCAGCAGCGAATTAGCGGGGTTGGGCCCAGATACGCAGTATTTT
CASSELAGLGPDTQYF
>TRBJ2-3|TRBV12-5|NA|TRBD1
TGTGCTAGTGGTTTGCAGGGGGTTGGGACAGATACGCAGTATTTT
CASGLQGVGTDTQYF
>TRBJ2-5|TRBV28|NA|TRBD1
TGTGCCAGCAGAGAGACAGGGGCCGAGCTTGAAGAGACCCAGTACTTC
CASRETGAELEETQYF
>TRBJ2-7|TRBV5-4|NA|TRBD2
TGTGCCAGCAGCTTCGAGGGACTAGCGGGATCCTACGAGCAGTACTTC
CASSFEGLAGSYEQYF
>TRBJ2-7|TRBV7-9|NA|NA
TGTGCCAGCAGCCAGATGTGGGGCGACTACGAGCAGTACTTC
CASSQMWGDYEQYF
>TRBJ1-1|TRBV25-1|NA|NA
TGTGCCAGCAGTGATGACGGTCCTCGGGGAGCTTTCTTT
CASSDDGPRGAFF
>TRBJ2-5|TRBV7-9|NA|NA
TGTGCCAGCAGCCCTACCCCGACAGGGAGGGGAGAGACCCAGTACTTC
CASSPTPTGRGETQYF
>TRBJ2-2|TRBV19|NA|NA
TGTGCCAGTAGTATAGATCTAGTGACCTACACCGGGGAGCTGTTTTTT
CASSIDLVTYTGELFF
>TRBJ2-3|TRBV4-3|NA|NA
TGCGCCAGCAGCCAAGATCTGCAGGCAGGGGAGGTTGTAACGCAGTATTTT
CASSQDLQAGEVVTQYF
>TRBJ2-7|TRBV6-6|NA|TRBD2
TGTGCCAGCAGTTCGTCGACTAGCGGGAGTTCCTACGAGCAGTACTTC
CASSSSTSGSSYEQYF
>TRBJ1-5|TRBV2|few|NA
TGTGCCAGCAGCGGAGGGGTCGGCAATCAGCCCCAGCATTTT
CASSGGVGNQPQHF
>TRBJ2-5|TRBV7-8|NA|TRBD2
TGTGCCAGCAGCTTCCCGACTAGCGGGGCAGAAGAGACCCAGTACTTC
CASSFPTSGAEETQYF
>TRBJ2-3|TRBV6-5|NA|TRBD2
TGTGCCAGCAGTTACTCCACTAGCGGGACAGATACGCAGTATTTT
CASSYSTSGTDTQYF
>TRBJ1-2|TRBV6-5|NA|NA
TGTGCCAGCAGTTACCGTGGGGCGGACGTCTATGGCTACACCTTC
CASSYRGADVYGYTF
>TRBJ1-1|TRBV19|once|TRBD1
TGTGCCAGTAGTATCGACAGGGGTCTTAACACTGAAGCTTTCTTT
CASSIDRGLNTEAFF
>TRBJ2-7|TRBV11-2|NA|NA
TGCGCCAGCAGCCAAGAGGGTCTAGGCTCAGGCCCCTACGAGCAGTACTTC
CASSQEGLGSGPYEQYF